These 30 T cell receptor beta chains came from one sample sequenced in a study of T cells in Graves' hyperthyroidism and ophthalmopathy. The TCR beta CDR3 regions underwent amplification using RNA transcripts as the source. Carried out on the TCR CDR3, a first-round RT-PCR used the HTBI primer set. Using its own MiXCR run on the multiplex PCR reads, TCRdb lists one record per CDR3 protein. The sample has 500,000 to 800,000 distinct CDR3 sequences, roughly 15% seen once. Input material: blood. These receptors came from a woman between 50 and 59 years old with Graves' ophthalmopathy.

The chain couples TRBV20-1 to TRBJ2-5; 7 bases fit TRBD1. Germline CDR1 and CDR2: DFQATT and SNEGSKA (reference sequence). The V segment lost 5 bases and the J segment 4 bases; nucleotides outside the gene matches: 1. The CDR3 loop spans 11 amino acids. The CDR3 bases are TGCAGTGCTTCAGGGGGAGAGACCCAGTACTTC. Residues: CSASGGETQYF.

There are many counts of this clonotype. The rearrangement uses TRBV7-3 and TRBJ2-7; D unresolved. V lost 0 bases and J 7 bases, leaving 10 bases between the germline ends. Germline V gene lookup returns CDR1 SGHTA and CDR2 FQGTGA. This CDR3 comprises 13 residues. CDR3: CASSLTGFSEQYF. The CDR3 DNA is TGTGCCAGCAGCTTAACGGGATTTTCTGAGCAGTACTTC.

There are a few counts of this clonotype. The chain joins TRBV6-6 to TRBJ2-7; no reliable D call. This CDR3 has 14 residues. The V and J ends lost 2 bases and 5 bases respectively, with 13 bases between them. The germline V gene encodes CDR1 MNHNY and CDR2 SVGAGI (reference sequence). The CDR3 DNA reads TGTGCCAGCAGTTACCGACTTCCGAGGAACGAGCAGTACTTC. As protein: CASSYRLPRNEQYF.

This clonotype was observed at least ten times. J is TRBJ2-1 and V is TRBV11-1; 12 positions match TRBD1. Trimming took 5 bases from V and 9 from J; bases not matched to a gene: 8. This CDR3 is 15 amino acids long. Germline loops: CDR1 SGHAT, CDR2 FQDESV (reference sequence). The CDR3 DNA reads as TGTGCCAGCAGCATCGGGACAGGGGGCGCGGGTGAGCAGTTCTTC. Protein: CASSIGTGGAGEQFF.

This clonotype is deemed medium-sized. The CDR3 loop reads CATTRGTAMNTEAFF. Written as DNA, the CDR3 is TGTGCCACCACGAGGGGGACGGCAATGAACACTGAAGCTTTCTTT. The chain employs TRBV2 and TRBJ1-1; D may be TRBD1 (6 bases). V was pared by 10 bases and J by 0 bases, with 18 bases between. CDR3 length equals 15 residues. Germline V gives CDR1 SNHLY, CDR2 FYNNEI.

This clonotype was recorded at least ten times. The chain uses TRBV7-3 and TRBJ2-3, with 14 bases matching TRBD2. This CDR3 comprises 16 residues. Germline V gene lookup returns CDR1 SGHTA and CDR2 FQGTGA. The trim removed 3 bases at V and 4 bases at J, leaving 3 bases unmatched. DNA of the CDR3: TGTGCCAGCAGCTTCGGGACTAGCGGGAGTGCAGATACGCAGTATTTT. Its protein is CASSFGTSGSADTQYF.

This clonotype came up a few times. This rearrangement joins TRBV19 to TRBJ1-4; 9 bases are shared with TRBD1. The germline CDR1 and CDR2 sequences are LNHDA and SQIVND (reference sequence). V shed 7 bases, J shed 0 bases, and the junction held 3 bases outside the gene matches. The CDR3 has 15 residues. The CDR3, as DNA: TGTGCCAGTACACAGGGGGCCGCAACTAATGAAAAACTGTTTTTT. Translated: CASTQGAATNEKLFF.

This clonotype was found many times. The genes are TRBV7-9 and TRBJ1-1; 7 bases are shared with TRBD1. The germline gives CDR1 SEHNR, CDR2 FQNEAQ (reference sequence). This CDR3 is 16 amino acids long. The J segment lost 6 bases and the V segment lost 5 bases, leaving 15 bases of the junction unmatched. The CDR3, as DNA: TGTGCCAGCAGCCCCCAGGGACAGAGGAAAGTGGCTGAAGCTTTCTTT. It is translated as CASSPQGQRKVAEAFF.

The chain combines TRBV11-3 with TRBJ2-2; TRBD2 is a possible D gene (6 bases). The CDR3 spans 17 residues. Germline V lookup: CDR1 SGHNT, CDR2 YENEEA. V was clipped by 4 bases and J by 3 bases, with 18 bases between them. Here the CDR3 DNA reads TGTGCCAGCAGCTCTGAGATCGGGAGTTCTGACACCGGGGAGCTGTTTTTT. Protein: CASSSEIGSSDTGELFF.

This clonotype occurred many times. The gene calls are TRBV9 and TRBJ2-3; 9 nucleotides align to TRBD2. CDR1 SGDLS and CDR2 YYNGEE come from the germline V gene. This CDR3 region has 18 residues. V trimming: 4 bases; J trimming: 2 bases; junction bases outside the gene matches: 14. The CDR3 DNA reads TGTGCCAGCAGCCCGGGAGGGGCTAGCGGGACCTACACAGATACGCAGTATTTT. Translation gives CASSPGGASGTYTDTQYF.

This clonotype was detected a few times. CDR3 residues: CATESRDRGDHEQFF. The CDR3 DNA sequence: TGTGCCACTGAATCCCGGGACAGGGGGGACCATGAGCAGTTCTTC. The chain couples TRBV6-2 or TRBV6-3 to TRBJ2-1, with 11 bases that match TRBD1. There are 15 residues in the CDR3. Germline V gene lookup returns CDR1 MNHEY and CDR2 SVGEGT. Losses at the gene ends were 10 bases for V and 8 bases for J; bases not matched to a gene: 13.

In this sample, this clonotype turned up many times. The rearrangement joins TRBV12-5 to TRBJ2-1; 13 nucleotides match TRBD2. CDR3 size: 15 residues. The germline V gene encodes CDR1 LGHNT and CDR2 FRNRAP. V lost 5 bases, J lost 8 bases, and 6 bases stayed unmatched. The CDR3 nucleotides read TGTGCTAGTGGTACTGGACTAGCGGGAGTTGATGAGCAGTTCTTC. This codes for CASGTGLAGVDEQFF. Drawing the rest from reference TRBV12-5 and TRBJ2-1, the complete variable domain is DARVTQTPRHKVTEMGQEVTMRCQPILGHNTVFWYRQTMMQGLELLAYFRNRAPLDDSGMPKDRFSAEMPDATLATLKIQPSEPRDSAVYFCASGTGLAGVDEQFFGPGTRLTVL.

This clonotype occurred many times. The chain joins TRBV5-1 to TRBJ2-3; 8 bases line up with TRBD2. The CDR3 has 16 residues. The V and J ends lost 0 bases and 0 bases, in that order; junction bases with no gene match: 3. CDR1 is SGHRS and CDR2 is YFSETQ in the germline V gene. DNA for the CDR3: TGCGCCAGCAGCTTGGCCACTAGCGGAAGCACAGATACGCAGTATTTT. Translated, it gives CASSLATSGSTDTQYF.

Regarding this clonotype: At one end, the junction sequence differs from germline, possibly due to a read error. The V call is TRBV28, the J call TRBJ2-6, with D maybe TRBD1 (5 bases). The CDR3 totals 16 residues. Germline CDR1 reads MDHEN; CDR2 reads SYDVKM. The CDR3 region is CASSLQDSSGANVLAF. CDR3 DNA sequence: TGTGCCAGCAGCTTACAGGATTCCTCTGGGGCCAACGTCCTGGCTTTC. Based on the CDR3 plus reference TRBV28 and TRBJ2-6, the full variable domain is DVKVTQSSRYLVKRTGEKVFLECVQDMDHENMFWYRQDPGLGLRLIYFSYDVKMKEKGDIPEGYSVSREKKERFSLILESASTNQTSMYLCASSLQDSSGANVLAFGAGSRLTVL.

The chain joins TRBV5-4 to TRBJ1-2, with D maybe TRBD1 (5 bases). Germline V gene lookup returns CDR1 SGHNT and CDR2 YYREEE (reference sequence). The CDR3 runs to 14 residues. V lost 6 bases and J 0 bases, leaving 12 bases between the germline ends. CDR3 protein: CASIGGGSNYGYTF. The DNA of the CDR3 is TGTGCCAGCATCGGGGGGGGTTCTAACTATGGCTACACCTTC.

The rearrangement uses TRBV24-1 and TRBJ1-5; D is undetermined. The CDR3 totals 14 residues. Germline values: CDR1 KGHDR, CDR2 SFDVKD. V was shortened by 5 bases and J by 0 bases, with 7 bases between the two germline ends. The DNA for the CDR3 is TGTGCCACCAGTGCAGACTTTAGCAATCAGCCCCAGCATTTT. It codes for CATSADFSNQPQHF.

A few counts support this clonotype. The chain has TRBV30 and TRBJ2-3; 8 nucleotides line up with TRBD2. V lost 3 bases, J lost 0 bases, and 5 bases stayed unmatched. CDR1 and CDR2 (germline): GTSNPN, SVGIG (reference sequence). There are 15 residues in the CDR3. CDR3 coding DNA: TGTGCCTGGAGGGTAGCGGGACAAAGCACAGATACGCAGTATTTT. It specifies CAWRVAGQSTDTQYF.

This clonotype was detected ten times or more. The chain is built from TRBV3-1 and TRBJ1-4; no definite D call. CDR3 length equals 15 residues. The germline V gene encodes CDR1 LGHDT and CDR2 YNNKEL (reference sequence). Trimming shortened V by 4 bases and J by 6 bases, and 15 bases separated the two germline ends. The CDR3 sequence: CASSLRSSQDEKLFF. The CDR3 bases are TGTGCCAGCAGCCTTAGGAGCAGCCAGGATGAAAAACTGTTTTTT.

This clonotype was seen only a few times. The rearrangement uses TRBV3-1 and TRBJ1-3; the D is unclear. The germline gives CDR1 LGHDT, CDR2 YNNKEL (reference sequence). V shed 0 bases and J shed 0 bases, with 9 bases lying between them. This CDR3 is built from 16 residues. CDR3 in amino acids: CASSQEGGSSGNTIYF. DNA for the CDR3: TGTGCCAGCAGCCAAGAGGGCGGATCCTCTGGAAACACCATATATTTT.

This clonotype was seen repeatedly, ten times or more. The gene calls are TRBV20-1 and TRBJ2-3, with 12 bases that match TRBD2. The ends lost 5 bases at V and 5 bases at J; junction bases unmatched: 8. Germline V gene lookup returns CDR1 DFQATT and CDR2 SNEGSKA (reference sequence). The CDR3 totals 15 residues. The DNA of the CDR3 is TGCAGTGCTGGGCTAGCGGGAGGGAACGAAGATACGCAGTATTTT. Protein sequence: CSAGLAGGNEDTQYF.

At least ten counts were recorded for this clonotype. The rearrangement joins TRBV6-1 to TRBJ1-2; D remains ambiguous. V lost 5 bases and J lost 3, with 10 bases in between. The CDR3 consists of 13 residues. Germline CDR1 and CDR2: MNHNS and SASEGT. The CDR3 DNA follows: TGTGCCAGCAGTACCCGTTGGGACTATGGCTACACCTTC. It translates to CASSTRWDYGYTF.

The V and J genes are TRBV24-1 and TRBJ2-2; tentatively, D is TRBD2 (6 bases). This CDR3 is built from 13 residues. Per the germline V gene, CDR1 is KGHDR and CDR2 is SFDVKD. V gave up 9 bases and J gave up 7 bases, with 14 bases separating them. The CDR3 sequence is CATGGQKHGELFF. In DNA form, the CDR3 reads TGTGCCACCGGAGGGCAAAAGCACGGGGAGCTGTTTTTT.

This clonotype was detected ten times or more. This chain links TRBV28 with TRBJ2-7; 10 nucleotides agree with TRBD2. Germline CDR1 is MDHEN and CDR2 is SYDVKM. Trimming removed 7 bases from V and 0 bases from J; junction bases left unmatched: 6. The CDR3 is 15 residues long. CDR3 coding DNA: TGTGCCAGCACCAGGCTAGCGGGAGCCTCCTACGAGCAGTACTTC. As protein: CASTRLAGASYEQYF.

In this sample, this clonotype turned up many times. This chain connects TRBV7-2 to TRBJ1-1; D may be TRBD1 (5 bases). This CDR3 is built from 16 residues. V lost 6 bases to trimming and J lost 5 bases, with 22 bases between them. Germline-derived CDR1 and CDR2 are SGHTA and FQGNSA. The CDR3 nucleotides read TGTGCCAGCAGTCCGCGTGGGACCACCAAACGTACTGAAGCTTTCTTT. Amino acids: CASSPRGTTKRTEAFF.

This clonotype has only one observation. One base away lies a much larger clone, so this may be a sequencing read error. The V call is TRBV5-1, the J call TRBJ1-5, with TRBD2 as a possible D gene (5 bases). The J call may be faulty, since TRBJ2-3 better matches the DNA end. CDR3 size: 15 residues. CDR1 SGHRS and CDR2 YFSETQ come from the germline V gene. The CDR3 here is CASSSDPGFNQPQYF. The CDR3 region has the DNA TGCGCCAGCAGCTCCGATCCGGGGTTCAATCAGCCCCAGTATTTT.

V usage is TRBV10-3 and J usage is TRBJ2-5; D uncertain. The germline V gene encodes CDR1 ENHRY and CDR2 SYGVKD. V was clipped by 2 bases and J by 2 bases, with 6 bases between them. The CDR3 covers 13 residues. The CDR3 sequence is CAISERAQETQYF. The DNA for the CDR3 is TGTGCCATCAGTGAGCGAGCTCAAGAGACCCAGTACTTC.

On this clonotype: It may be a read error: a sequence one base away is much more abundant. In DNA form, the CDR3 reads TGTGCCAGCTCACCCCTCGGGACACATCAACTGACCGGGGAGCCGTTTTTT. This gives the protein CASSPLGTHQLTGEPFF. The rearrangement uses TRBV18 and TRBJ2-2; a possible D gene is TRBD1 (6 bases). In germline, CDR1 is KGHSH, CDR2 LQKENI. The CDR3 sequence is 17 residues long.

This clonotype came up a few times. The chain links TRBV14 to TRBJ1-2; D is unclear. The CDR3 spans 15 residues. Between the trimmed V and J ends, which lost 2 bases and 4 bases, there was a span of 14 bases. Germline CDR1 and CDR2: SGHDN and FVKESK. The CDR3 DNA reads as TGTGCCAGCAGCCAATCCCACAGCCAACCCTATGGCTACACCTTC. This codes for CASSQSHSQPYGYTF.

This clonotype was seen just once. DNA for the CDR3: TGTGCCTGGAGTAGTCTAGCGGGAGGGTTTGGGGGTCAGTACTTC. It codes for CAWSSLAGGFGGQYF. The V and J genes are TRBV30 and TRBJ2-5, with 12 bases fitting TRBD2. V lost 2 bases to trimming and J lost 11 bases; unmatched junction nucleotides: 12. Germline V gives CDR1 GTSNPN, CDR2 SVGIG (reference sequence). The CDR3 sequence is 15 residues long.

This clonotype was recorded many times. CDR3 region: CASSLGLAGAGEQYF. Here the CDR3 DNA reads TGCGCCAGCAGCTTGGGGCTAGCGGGAGCGGGAGAGCAGTACTTC. The chain joins TRBV5-1 to TRBJ2-7; 10 positions agree with TRBD2. In germline, CDR1 is SGHRS, CDR2 YFSETQ. The CDR3 is 15 residues long. V shed 0 bases and J 7 bases; nucleotides not matched to a gene: 7.